Shown below are 13 T cell receptor beta chains from a single sample sequenced in a study of beta chain features in type 1 diabetes. cDNA synthesis used the whole RNA isolate, giving expressed TCRB sequences. Libraries were prepared by immunoSEQ multiplex PCR; TCRdb keeps only in-frame clonotypes and omits some of them. The table has roughly 450,000 clones, about 15% seen once. Specimen: naive CD4+ T cells from blood. The receptors here all came from a man aged 25-45 years in good health.

This clone appeared a few times. The chain employs TRBV30 and TRBJ2-5, with D unresolved. Trimming took 1 base from V and 10 from J, leaving 10 bases between them. Germline values: CDR1 GTSNPN, CDR2 SVGIG (reference sequence). CDR3 length: 11 residues. CDR3 amino acids: CAWSALVDQYF. CDR3 bases: TGTGCCTGGAGTGCTTTAGTGGACCAGTACTTC.

V usage is TRBV4-1 and J usage is TRBJ2-7; TRBD1 or TRBD2 may be the D gene (5 bases each). The germline gives CDR1 MGHRA, CDR2 YSYEKL. The V end was cut by 2 bases, the J end by 6 bases, with 8 bases between. This CDR3 region has 12 residues. The CDR3 reads CASSQLGVEQYF. The CDR3 DNA reads TGCGCCAGCAGCCAATTGGGGGTCGAGCAGTACTTC.

In this sample, this clone turned up many times. This chain joins TRBV7-9 and TRBJ2-1; D is unresolved. CDR3 size: 14 residues. Germline CDR1 and CDR2: SEHNR and FQNEAQ (reference sequence). Trimming stripped 6 bases from V and 6 bases from J, with 15 bases between. The DNA for the CDR3 is TGTGCCAGCAGGGGAACGGGTAGAGGCAATGAGCAGTTCTTC. Translated: CASRGTGRGNEQFF.

This clone was recorded a few times. The chain carries TRBV9 and TRBJ2-5, with 9 bases fitting TRBD2. This CDR3 region has 15 residues. CDR1 SGDLS and CDR2 YYNGEE come from the germline V gene. Trimming removed 1 base from V and 5 bases from J; junction bases left unmatched: 6. CDR3 DNA: TGTGCCAGCAGCGTATCTAGCGGGATCATGGAGACCCAGTACTTC. Protein product: CASSVSSGIMETQYF.

This rearrangement joins TRBV25-1 to TRBJ2-1; D is unresolved. The CDR3 is 15 amino acids. Germline V gene data show CDR1 as MGHDK and CDR2 as SYGVNS. Trimming stripped 0 bases from V and 10 bases from J, with 16 bases between. CDR3 in DNA: TGTGCCAGCAGTGAATATTCGGATCTCAAAAGGGAGCAGTTCTTC. This translates into CASSEYSDLKREQFF.

This clone was picked up a small number of times. This rearrangement joins TRBV29-1 to TRBJ1-1, with D tentatively TRBD1 (6 bases). The germline V and J ends were trimmed by 5 bases and 1 base, with 14 bases remaining between them. CDR1 and CDR2 from the germline V gene are SQVTM and ANQGSEA. The CDR3 sequence is 14 residues long. This chain's CDR3 is CSVLGPQGNTEAFF. The DNA of the CDR3 is TGCAGCGTTTTGGGGCCACAGGGGAACACTGAAGCTTTCTTT.

CDR3 loop: CASSWDRSTDTQYF. Written as DNA, the CDR3 is TGTGCCAGTTCATGGGACAGAAGCACAGATACGCAGTATTTT. The chain employs TRBV27 and TRBJ2-3, with 7 bases fitting TRBD1. The CDR3 is 14 amino acids. The germline gives CDR1 MNHEY, CDR2 SMNVEV (reference sequence). The V segment lost 9 bases and the J segment 0 bases; nucleotides outside the gene matches: 6.

The chain uses TRBV7-8 and TRBJ2-3; perhaps TRBD2 as D (5 bases). The ends were cut back, 1 base at V and 0 bases at J, with 14 bases in the middle. The CDR3 length is 17 residues. The V gene's germline CDR1 is SGHVS and CDR2 FQNEAQ. CDR3 coding DNA: TGTGCCAGCAGCTTAGTTGAGGGTCCCTCGAGCACAGATACGCAGTATTTT. This encodes CASSLVEGPSSTDTQYF.

The rearrangement links TRBV7-6 to TRBJ2-7; 8 nucleotides agree with TRBD1. The CDR3 has 15 amino acids. The ends lost 5 bases at V and 0 bases at J; junction bases unmatched: 6. In germline, CDR1 is SGHVS, CDR2 FNYEAQ. CDR3 protein: CASSTGTGLSYEQYV. The DNA of the CDR3 is TGTGCCAGCAGCACCGGGACAGGCCTCTCCTACGAGCAGTACGTC.

This rearrangement joins TRBV19 to TRBJ2-2; D is possibly TRBD1 or TRBD2 (5 bases each). V lost 3 bases, J lost 2 bases, and 10 bases lay in between. The CDR3 sequence is 15 residues long. CDR1 is LNHDA and CDR2 is SQIVND in the germline V gene (reference sequence). The DNA of the CDR3 is TGTGCCAGTAGTATGCCCGGGACCAACACCGGGGAGCTGTTTTTT. Translation gives CASSMPGTNTGELFF.

The table lists this clone with a few counts. V gene TRBV6-6 combines with J gene TRBJ2-3; D might be TRBD2 (6 bases). Germline CDR1 is MNHNY and CDR2 is SVGAGI (reference sequence). The V end was cut by 5 bases, the J end by 2 bases, with 17 bases between. CDR3 size: 16 residues. This CDR3 reads CASSPGPGLLTDTQYF. The CDR3 DNA follows: TGTGCCAGCAGTCCGGGGCCGGGACTTCTCACAGATACGCAGTATTTT.

The chain joins TRBV5-1 to TRBJ2-7; D possibly corresponds to TRBD1 (6 bases). This CDR3 has 14 residues. V gave up 2 bases and J gave up 3 bases, with 12 bases separating them. The germline V gene has CDR1 SGHRS and CDR2 YFSETQ. The CDR3 DNA is TGCGCCAGCAGCTTCGATGGGACACACTACGAGCAGTACTTC. It is translated as CASSFDGTHYEQYF.

The chain links TRBV7-9 to TRBJ2-1; 12 bases are a match to TRBD2. The CDR3 extends over 15 amino acids. V trimming: 4 bases; J trimming: 4 bases; junction bases outside the gene matches: 2. In germline, CDR1 is SEHNR, CDR2 FQNEAQ (reference sequence). Here the CDR3 reads CASSWTSGMYNEQFF. CDR3 in DNA: TGTGCCAGCAGCTGGACTAGCGGGATGTACAATGAGCAGTTCTTC.